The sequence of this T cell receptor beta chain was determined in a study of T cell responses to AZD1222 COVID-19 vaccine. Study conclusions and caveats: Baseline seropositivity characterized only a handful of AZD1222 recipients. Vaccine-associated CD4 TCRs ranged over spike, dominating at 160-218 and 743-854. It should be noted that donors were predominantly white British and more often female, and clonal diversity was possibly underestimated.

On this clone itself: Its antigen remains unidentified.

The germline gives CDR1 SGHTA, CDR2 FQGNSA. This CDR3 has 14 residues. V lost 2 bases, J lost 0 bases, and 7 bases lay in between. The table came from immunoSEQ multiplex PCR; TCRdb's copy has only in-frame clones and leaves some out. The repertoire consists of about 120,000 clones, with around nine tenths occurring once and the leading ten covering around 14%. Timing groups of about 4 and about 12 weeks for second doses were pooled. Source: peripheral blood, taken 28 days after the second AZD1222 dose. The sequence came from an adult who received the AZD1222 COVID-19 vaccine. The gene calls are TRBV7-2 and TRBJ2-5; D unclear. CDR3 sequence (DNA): TGTGCCAGCAGCTTATTGGGCTACCAAGAGACCCAGTACTTC. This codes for CASSLLGYQETQYF.